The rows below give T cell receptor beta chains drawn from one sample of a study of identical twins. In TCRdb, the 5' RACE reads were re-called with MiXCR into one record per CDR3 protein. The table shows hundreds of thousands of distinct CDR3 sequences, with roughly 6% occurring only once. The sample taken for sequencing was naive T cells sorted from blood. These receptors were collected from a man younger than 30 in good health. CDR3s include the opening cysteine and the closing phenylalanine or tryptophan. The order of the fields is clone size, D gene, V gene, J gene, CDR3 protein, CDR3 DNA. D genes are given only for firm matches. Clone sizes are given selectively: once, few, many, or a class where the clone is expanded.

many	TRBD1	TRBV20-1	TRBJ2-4	CSAKPGTGMNIQYF	TGCAGTGCCAAGCCCGGGACAGGGATGAACATTCAGTACTTC
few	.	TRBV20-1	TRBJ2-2	CSGRERNTGELFF	TGCAGTGGTCGGGAGAGGAACACCGGGGAGCTGTTTTTT
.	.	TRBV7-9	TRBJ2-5	CASSFPGPGLETQYF	TGTGCCAGCAGCTTTCCTGGGCCGGGATTAGAGACCCAGTACTTC
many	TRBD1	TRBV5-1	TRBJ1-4	CASSLGQGISNEKLFF	TGCGCCAGCAGCTTGGGACAGGGGATTTCTAATGAAAAACTGTTTTTT
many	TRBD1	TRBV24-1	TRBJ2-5	CATSDPTTGGQETQYF	TGTGCCACCAGTGACCCGACAACAGGGGGCCAAGAGACCCAGTACTTC
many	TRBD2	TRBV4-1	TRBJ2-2	CASSQEGLAFTGELFF	TGCGCCAGCAGCCAAGAAGGACTAGCTTTCACCGGGGAGCTGTTTTTT
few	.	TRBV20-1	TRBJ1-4	CSARVSATNEKLFF	TGCAGTGCTAGGGTGTCAGCCACTAATGAAAAACTGTTTTTT
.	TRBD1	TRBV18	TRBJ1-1	CASSPRDRNTEAFF	TGTGCCAGCTCACCCCGGGACAGGAACACTGAAGCTTTCTTT
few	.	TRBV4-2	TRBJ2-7	CASSQEVSTPYEQYF	TGTGCCAGCAGCCAAGAGGTGTCGACGCCCTACGAGCAGTACTTC
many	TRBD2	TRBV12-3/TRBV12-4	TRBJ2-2	CASSARAGGSNTGELFF	TGTGCCAGCAGTGCCAGGGCGGGAGGTAGTAACACCGGGGAGCTGTTTTTT
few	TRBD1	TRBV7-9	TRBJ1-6	CASSFSGQGNSPLHF	TGTGCCAGCAGCTTTTCTGGACAGGGAAATTCACCCCTCCACTTT
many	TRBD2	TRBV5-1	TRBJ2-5	CASRTTLGSGMQETQYF	TGCGCCAGCAGGACAACCTTGGGTAGCGGGATGCAAGAGACCCAGTACTTC
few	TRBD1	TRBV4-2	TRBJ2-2	CASSPAGKGTANTGELFF	TGTGCCAGCAGCCCCGCAGGAAAAGGGACAGCAAACACCGGGGAGCTGTTTTTT
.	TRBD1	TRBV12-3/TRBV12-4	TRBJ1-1	CASSPQRQGGTEAFF	TGTGCCAGCAGCCCCCAAAGACAGGGCGGAACTGAAGCTTTCTTT
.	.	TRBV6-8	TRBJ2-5	CASTPMTVKYQETQYF	TGTGCCAGCACCCCGATGACCGTGAAATACCAAGAGACCCAGTACTTC
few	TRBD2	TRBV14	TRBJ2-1	CASSLSKTSGRHEQFF	TGTGCCAGCAGCTTGTCCAAGACTAGCGGGAGACATGAGCAGTTCTTC
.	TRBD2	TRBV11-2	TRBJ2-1	CASSPREVLFF	TGTGCCAGCAGCCCCCGGGAGGTTCTGTTCTTC
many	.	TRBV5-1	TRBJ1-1	CASRDGGGSTEAFF	TGCGCCAGCAGAGATGGAGGGGGAAGCACTGAAGCTTTCTTT
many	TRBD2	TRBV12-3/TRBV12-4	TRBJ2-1	CASSFIGFSGRDNEQFF	TGTGCCAGCAGTTTTATAGGATTTTCGGGGAGGGACAATGAGCAGTTCTTC
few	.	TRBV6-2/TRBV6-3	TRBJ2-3	CASSYSNGERTDTQYF	TGTGCCAGCAGTTACTCGAACGGAGAACGCACAGATACGCAGTATTTT
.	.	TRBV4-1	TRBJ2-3	CASSRQLLDTQYF	TGCGCCAGCAGCCGGCAACTCCTGGATACGCAGTATTTT
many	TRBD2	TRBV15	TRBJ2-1	CATGLAFYNEQFF	TGTGCCACCGGACTAGCGTTCTACAATGAGCAGTTCTTC
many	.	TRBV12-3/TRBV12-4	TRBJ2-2	CAEYSLGGELFF	TGTGCCGAGTACTCTCTCGGGGGGGAGCTGTTTTTT
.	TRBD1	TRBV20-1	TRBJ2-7	CSARATTGSIYEQYF	TGCAGTGCTAGAGCAACGACAGGGTCTATTTACGAGCAGTACTTC
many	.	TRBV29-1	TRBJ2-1	CSVEGTASYNEQFF	TGCAGCGTTGAGGGAACAGCCTCCTACAATGAGCAGTTCTTC